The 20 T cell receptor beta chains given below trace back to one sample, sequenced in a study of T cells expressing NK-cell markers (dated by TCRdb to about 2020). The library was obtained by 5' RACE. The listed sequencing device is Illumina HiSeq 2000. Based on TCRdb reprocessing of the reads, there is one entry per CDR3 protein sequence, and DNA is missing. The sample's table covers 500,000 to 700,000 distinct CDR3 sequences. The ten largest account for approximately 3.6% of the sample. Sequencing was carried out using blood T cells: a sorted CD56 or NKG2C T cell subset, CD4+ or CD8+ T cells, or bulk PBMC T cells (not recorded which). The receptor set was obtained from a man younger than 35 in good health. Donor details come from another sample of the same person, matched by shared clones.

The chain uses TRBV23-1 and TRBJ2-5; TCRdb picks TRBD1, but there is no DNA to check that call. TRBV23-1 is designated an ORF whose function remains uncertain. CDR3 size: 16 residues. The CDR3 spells CASSPRDRGREETQYF.

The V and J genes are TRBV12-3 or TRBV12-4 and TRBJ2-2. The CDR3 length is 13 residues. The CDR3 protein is CASSLELVGELFF.

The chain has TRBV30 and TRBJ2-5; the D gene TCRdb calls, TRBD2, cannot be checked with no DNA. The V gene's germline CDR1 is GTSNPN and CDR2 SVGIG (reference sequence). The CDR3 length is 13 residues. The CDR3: CAWSEDSRETQYF.

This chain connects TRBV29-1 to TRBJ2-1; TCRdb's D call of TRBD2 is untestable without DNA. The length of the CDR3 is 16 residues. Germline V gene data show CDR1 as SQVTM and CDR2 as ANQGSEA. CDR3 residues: CSVPGLAGEGSYEQFF.

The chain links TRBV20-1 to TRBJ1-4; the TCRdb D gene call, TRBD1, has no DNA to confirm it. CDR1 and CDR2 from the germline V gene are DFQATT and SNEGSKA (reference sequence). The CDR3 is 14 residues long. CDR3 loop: CSAGGLDGREKLFF.

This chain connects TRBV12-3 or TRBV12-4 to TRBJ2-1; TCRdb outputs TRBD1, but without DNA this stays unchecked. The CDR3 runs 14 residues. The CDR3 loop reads CASTPLGPGEEQFF.

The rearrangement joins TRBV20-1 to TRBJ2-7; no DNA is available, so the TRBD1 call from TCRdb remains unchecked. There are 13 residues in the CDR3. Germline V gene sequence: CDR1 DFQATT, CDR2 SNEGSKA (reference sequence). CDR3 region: CSARTSAGREQYF.

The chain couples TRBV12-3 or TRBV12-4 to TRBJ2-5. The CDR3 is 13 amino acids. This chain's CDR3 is CASSKETRETQYF.

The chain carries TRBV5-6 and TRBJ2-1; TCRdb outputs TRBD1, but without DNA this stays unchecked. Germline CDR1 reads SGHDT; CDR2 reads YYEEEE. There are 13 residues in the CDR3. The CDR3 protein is CASSLFGGHEQFF.

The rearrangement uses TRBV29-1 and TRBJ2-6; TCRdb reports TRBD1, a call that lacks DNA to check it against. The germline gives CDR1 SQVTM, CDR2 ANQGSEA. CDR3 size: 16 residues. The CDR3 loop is CSVVGDRSSGANVLTF.

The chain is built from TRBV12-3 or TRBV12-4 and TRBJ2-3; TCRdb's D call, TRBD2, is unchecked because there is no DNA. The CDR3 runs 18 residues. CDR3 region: CASSPHQRTSGGGDTQYF.

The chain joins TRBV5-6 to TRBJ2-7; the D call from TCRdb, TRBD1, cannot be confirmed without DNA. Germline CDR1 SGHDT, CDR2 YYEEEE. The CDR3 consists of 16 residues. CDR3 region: CASSFFSGQGGYEQYF.

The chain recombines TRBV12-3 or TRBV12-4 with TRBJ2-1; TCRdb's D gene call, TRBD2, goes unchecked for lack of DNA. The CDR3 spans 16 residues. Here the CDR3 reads CASREESGGSYNEQFF.

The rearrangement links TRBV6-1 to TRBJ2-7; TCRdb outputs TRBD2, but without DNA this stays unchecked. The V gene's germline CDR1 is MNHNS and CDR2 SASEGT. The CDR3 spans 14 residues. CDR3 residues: CASSTGGRPYEQYF.

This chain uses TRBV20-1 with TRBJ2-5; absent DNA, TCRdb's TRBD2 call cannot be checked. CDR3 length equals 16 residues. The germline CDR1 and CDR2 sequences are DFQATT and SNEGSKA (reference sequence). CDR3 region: CSARDIASGSDETQYF.

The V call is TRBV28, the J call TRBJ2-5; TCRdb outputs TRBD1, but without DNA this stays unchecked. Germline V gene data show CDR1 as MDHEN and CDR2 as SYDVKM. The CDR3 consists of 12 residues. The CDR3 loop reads CASSPLFWAQYF. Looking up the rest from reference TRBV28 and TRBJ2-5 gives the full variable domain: DVKVTQSSRYLVKRTGEKVFLECVQDMDHENMFWYRQDPGLGLRLIYFSYDVKMKEKGDIPEGYSVSREKKERFSLILESASTNQTSMYLCASSPLFWAQYFGPGTRLLVL.

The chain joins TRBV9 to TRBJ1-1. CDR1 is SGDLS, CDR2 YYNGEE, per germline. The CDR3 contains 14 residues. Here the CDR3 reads CASSRAGWDTEAFF.

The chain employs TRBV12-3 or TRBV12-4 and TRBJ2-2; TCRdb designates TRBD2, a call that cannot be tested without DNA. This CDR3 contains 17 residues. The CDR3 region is CASSPGTSFVSPGELFF.

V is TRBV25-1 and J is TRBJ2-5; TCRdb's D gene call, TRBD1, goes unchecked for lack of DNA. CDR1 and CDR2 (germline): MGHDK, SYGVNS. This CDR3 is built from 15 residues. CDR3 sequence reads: CASSESGQGEETQYF.

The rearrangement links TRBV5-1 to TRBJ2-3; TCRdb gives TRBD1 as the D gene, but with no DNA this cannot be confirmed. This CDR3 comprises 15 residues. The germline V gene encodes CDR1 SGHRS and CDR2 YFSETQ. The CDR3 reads CASSPDRGLTDTQYF.